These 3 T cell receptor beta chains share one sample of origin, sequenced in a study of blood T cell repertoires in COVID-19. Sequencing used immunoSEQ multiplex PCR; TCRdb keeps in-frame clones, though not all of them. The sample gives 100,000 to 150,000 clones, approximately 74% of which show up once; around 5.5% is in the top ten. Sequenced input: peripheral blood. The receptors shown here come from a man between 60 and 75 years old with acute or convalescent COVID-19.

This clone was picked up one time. CDR3 amino acids: CASSLENRRDRGPGGTDTQYF. The DNA of the CDR3 is TGTGCCAGCAGCTTAGAAAATCGTAGGGACAGGGGCCCTGGAGGCACAGATACGCAGTATTTT. The chain links TRBV7-6 to TRBJ2-3; TRBD1 aligns across 10 bases. The CDR3 extends over 21 amino acids. V dropped 1 base and J dropped 1; count of bases not matched to a gene: 17. Per germline, CDR1 SGHVS and CDR2 FNYEAQ.

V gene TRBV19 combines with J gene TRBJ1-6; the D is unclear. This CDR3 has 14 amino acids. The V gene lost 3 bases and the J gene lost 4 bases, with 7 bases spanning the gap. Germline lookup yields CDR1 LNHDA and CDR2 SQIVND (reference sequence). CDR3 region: CASSMSLYNSPLHF. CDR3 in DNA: TGTGCCAGTAGTATGAGCCTTTATAATTCACCCCTCCACTTT.

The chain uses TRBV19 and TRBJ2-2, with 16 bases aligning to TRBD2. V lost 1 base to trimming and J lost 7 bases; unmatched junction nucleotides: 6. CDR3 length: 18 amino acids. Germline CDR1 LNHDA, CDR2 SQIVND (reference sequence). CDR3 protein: CASSIVGLAGGRNGELFF. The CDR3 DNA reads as TGTGCCAGTAGTATAGTGGGACTAGCGGGGGGGCGGAACGGGGAGCTGTTTTTT.